This T cell receptor (beta chain) came from a study of response to subunit inactivated influenza vaccine. This clonotype was counted a few times. Antigen: not known. In germline, CDR1 is KGHSH, CDR2 LQKENI. This CDR3 is built from 14 residues. J lost 4 bases, V lost 5 bases, and 3 bases had no gene match. Study-wide findings and caveats: That few new T cells are recruited by each seasonal influenza vaccination was the authors' suggestion.

TCRdb processed the RT-PCR reads anew with MiXCR; each CDR3 protein has one entry. Among about 780,000 distinct CDR3 sequences listed, about 18% were seen once. The source of this sequence is a man aged 45-65 years who received an inactivated influenza vaccine. The chain joins TRBV18 to TRBJ2-2; 8 positions agree with TRBD1. The sequenced sample was PBMCs from blood, obtained roughly 5 days after vaccination. The CDR3 reads CASSRTGSTGELFF. The CDR3 bases are TGTGCCAGCTCAAGGACAGGGTCCACCGGGGAGCTGTTTTTT. The full variable domain, with the rest looked up from reference TRBV18 and TRBJ2-2, is NAGVMQNPRHLVRRRGQEARLRCSPMKGHSHVYWYRQLPEEGLKFMVYLQKENIIDESGMPKERFSAEFPKEGPSILRIQQVVRGDSAAYFCASSRTGSTGELFFGEGSRLTVL.